These T cell receptor beta chains were read from a single sample in a study of T cell responses to AZD1222 COVID-19 vaccine. TCRdb's copy holds only in-frame clones and misses some; the assay was immunoSEQ multiplex PCR. The sample has 110,000 to 150,000 clones, 85% to 90% seen once. The specimen was peripheral blood, collected on day 0 of AZD1222 vaccination. These receptors came from an adult in good health. CDR3s include the opening cysteine and the closing phenylalanine or tryptophan. The D gene is left open where the match is weak. A row's size may be missing; if present it is once, few, many or a size class.

clone_size,v_call,d_call,j_call,cdr3_nt,cdr3_aa
once,TRBV11-2,NA,TRBJ2-4,TGTGCCAGCACCCCTGGGGAGGCCAAAAACATTCAGTACTTC,CASTPGEAKNIQYF
NA,TRBV5-4,TRBD1,TRBJ2-2,TGTGCCAGCAGCTTGAGGGACAGGGGTCCCTTAGGAGAGCTGTTTTTT,CASSLRDRGPLGELFF
NA,TRBV2,NA,TRBJ2-2,TGTGCCAGCAGCCACGGGGTCGGGGATACCGGGGAGCTGTTTTTT,CASSHGVGDTGELFF
NA,TRBV23-1,NA,TRBJ1-1,TGCGCCAGCATCGGGCGGTCGACGGCTATGAACACTGAAGCTTTCTTT,CASIGRSTAMNTEAFF
NA,TRBV27,NA,TRBJ1-1,TGTGCCAGCAGTTCGAGGACTACAGGTTTCACTGAAGCTTTCTTT,CASSSRTTGFTEAFF
many,TRBV12-3/TRBV12-4,NA,TRBJ1-2,TGTGCCAGCGCTTGGGCGCGAGGCTACACCTTC,CASAWARGYTF
NA,TRBV11-2,TRBD1,TRBJ2-1,TGTGCCAGCAGCTTAGAACAGGGGTCTTTTCGAAATGAGCAGTTCTTC,CASSLEQGSFRNEQFF
NA,TRBV29-1,TRBD1,TRBJ1-2,TGCAGCGTCTTAGGGGACAGTGGCACCTATGGCTACACCTTC,CSVLGDSGTYGYTF
NA,TRBV25-1,NA,TRBJ1-2,TGTGCCAGCAGCGGCCAGAACCTCTATGGCTACACCTTC,CASSGQNLYGYTF
NA,TRBV28,NA,TRBJ2-7,TGTGCCAGCAGCCTCCCTAAACAGGGCTACGAGCAGTACTTC,CASSLPKQGYEQYF
NA,TRBV7-2,TRBD2,TRBJ2-3,TGTGCCAGCAGCTCTCAGCGGGGGACTGATACGCAGTATTTT,CASSSQRGTDTQYF
NA,TRBV7-9,NA,TRBJ2-7,TGTGCCAGCAGCCACGCCAGGGGAAAGAGCTCCTACGAGCAGTACTTC,CASSHARGKSSYEQYF
NA,TRBV6-5,TRBD1,TRBJ2-7,TGTGCCAGCAGCCGGGACAGAACCTACGAGCAGTACTTC,CASSRDRTYEQYF
once,TRBV4-1,NA,TRBJ1-1,TGCGCCAGCAGCCGAAGTTGGGGGGATGAAGCTTTCTTT,CASSRSWGDEAFF
NA,TRBV3-1/TRBV3-2,NA,TRBJ1-2,TGTGCCAGCAGCTTCCGTCGACAGGACCTAAACTATGGCTACACCTTC,CASSFRRQDLNYGYTF
NA,TRBV11-2,TRBD1,TRBJ1-2,TGTGCCAGCACCCCAGTACAGGGGGCGAATGGCTACACCTTC,CASTPVQGANGYTF
NA,TRBV5-5,NA,TRBJ2-7,TGTGCCAGCAGCTTCTTCGGCCCGGGCGAGCAGTACTTC,CASSFFGPGEQYF
once,TRBV19,TRBD2,TRBJ2-1,TGTGCCAGTAGTCTAGCGGGGTCCGGCAATGAGCAGTTCTTC,CASSLAGSGNEQFF
NA,TRBV7-9,TRBD1,TRBJ2-1,TGTGCCAGCAGACCGAGACAGGGGGCGGCTTTTAATGAGCAGTTCTTC,CASRPRQGAAFNEQFF
NA,TRBV7-2,TRBD2,TRBJ2-4,TGTGCCAGCAGCCCGTCTAGCGGGGGAGGCAAAAACATTCAGTACTTC,CASSPSSGGGKNIQYF
NA,TRBV7-2,NA,TRBJ2-7,TGTGCCAGCAGCTTAGATTTACCCAGATCCTACGAGCAGTACTTC,CASSLDLPRSYEQYF
few,TRBV5-1,NA,TRBJ1-3,TGCGCCAGCAGCTTGGAAGGGATCGGCAGGGCTGCAGACACCATATATTTT,CASSLEGIGRAADTIYF
NA,TRBV7-9,TRBD1,TRBJ2-3,TGTGCCAGCAGCCCCCCCAGGGGGCGGTGGACAGATACGCAGTATTTT,CASSPPRGRWTDTQYF
NA,TRBV2,TRBD1,TRBJ1-5,TGTGCCAGCAGTGCACGGGGACAGTACAATCAGCCCCAGCATTTT,CASSARGQYNQPQHF
NA,TRBV3-1/TRBV3-2,TRBD1,TRBJ2-1,TGTGCCAGCAGCCCAGGGGGACAAAGCTCCTACAATGAGCAGTTCTTC,CASSPGGQSSYNEQFF
NA,TRBV24-1,TRBD1,TRBJ1-5,TGTGCCACCAGTGACCCGACAGGGACCGGCAATCAGCCCCAGCATTTT,CATSDPTGTGNQPQHF